A selection of T cell receptor beta chains follows, all from one sample in a study of CD8 T cell repertoires and HIV-1 epitope variants. Measured with immunoSEQ multiplex PCR; TCRdb has only the in-frame clones, and not every one. The sample consists of about 90,000 clones, roughly 80% of them appearing once. The sequenced sample was uncultured baseline CD8+ T cells from peripheral blood mononuclear cells (PBMCs). Every receptor here comes from a male donor with HIV. The CDR3 runs from the conserved cysteine through the conserved F or W. Each record gives: V gene, D gene, clone size, J gene, CDR3 DNA, CDR3 protein. A D gene is named only where the DNA matches it firmly. Where a row states a size, it is once, few, many or the class of an expanded clone; other rows omit it.

>TRBV5-4|-|-|TRBJ2-3
TGTGCCAGCAGTGAGTGGGGGGCTGGAGATACGCAGTATTTT
CASSEWGAGDTQYF
>TRBV9|TRBD1|-|TRBJ1-2
TGTGCCAGCAGCGCACCGGGACAGGGCACTTTTAACTATGGCTACACCTTC
CASSAPGQGTFNYGYTF
>TRBV18|-|few|TRBJ2-4
TGTGCCAGCTCACCTTACCGTGCAGGGGCCAAAAACATTCAGTACTTC
CASSPYRAGAKNIQYF
>TRBV18|TRBD1|-|TRBJ2-1
TGTGCCAGCTCACTGGGGACAGGCCCTTACAATGAGCAGTTCTTC
CASSLGTGPYNEQFF
>TRBV11-2|-|-|TRBJ2-7
TGTGCCAGCAGCTCACTTAGAGCCCCAGGGGGGAACGAGCAGTACTTC
CASSSLRAPGGNEQYF
>TRBV5-1|-|-|TRBJ2-5
TGCGCCAGCAGCGGACAGCTAGAATCCCAAGAGACCCAGTACTTC
CASSGQLESQETQYF
>TRBV6-5|TRBD2|-|TRBJ2-7
TGTGCCAGCACCCGGGGGGTTACCTACGAGCAGTACTTC
CASTRGVTYEQYF
>TRBV7-6|-|-|TRBJ1-5
TGTGCCAGCAGCTTAAATAGCAATCAGCCCCAGCATTTT
CASSLNSNQPQHF
>TRBV6-5|-|-|TRBJ2-1
TGTGCCAGCAGTTATGAGAGGAGCTCCTACAATGAGCAGTTCTTC
CASSYERSSYNEQFF
>TRBV9|TRBD1|-|TRBJ1-6
TGTGCCAGCAGCGAGACGACAGGGATCCCCTCACCCCTCCACTTT
CASSETTGIPSPLHF
>TRBV9|-|-|TRBJ1-1
TGTGCCAGCAGCGCGGAATCCGGGGTCTCTGAAGCTTTCTTT
CASSAESGVSEAFF
>TRBV4-1|TRBD1|-|TRBJ2-1
TGCGCCAGCAGCCTAGGACAGGGGGGTGAGCAGTTCTTC
CASSLGQGGEQFF
>TRBV29-1|-|-|TRBJ2-3
TGCAGCGTTGAGCCCGGGCTAAGTACGCAGTATTTT
CSVEPGLSTQYF